The T cell receptor (beta chain) described here comes from a study of T cell responses to AZD1222 COVID-19 vaccine. Profiled with immunoSEQ multiplex PCR; TCRdb holds only in-frame clones, not every one. Among 40,000 to 65,000 clones, roughly 83% were seen once, and the ten largest hold roughly a quarter. V was pared by 0 bases and J by 5 bases, with 10 bases between. Germline V gives CDR1 SGDLS, CDR2 YYNGEE. The length of the CDR3 is 14 residues. The rearrangement uses TRBV9 and TRBJ2-3; D is ambiguous. The receptor comes from an adult in good health. The starting material was peripheral blood, obtained on day 0 of AZD1222 vaccination. CDR3 amino acids: CASSVGLDGDTQYF. CDR3 nucleotide sequence: TGTGCCAGCAGCGTAGGGTTAGACGGAGATACGCAGTATTTT.